This T cell receptor (beta chain) was recovered during a study of blood T cell repertoires in COVID-19 (dated by TCRdb to 2020 to 2022). In terms of the full investigation: The collaborator samples originated in the United States, Italy and Spain and spanned the acute and convalescent phases of COVID-19. The material from the prospective study consisted of cDNA or gDNA derived from T cells, B-cell-depleted T cells, or PBMCs. The dataset comprised deeply sampled blood TCRbeta repertoires from subjects exposed to, actively infected with, or recovered from COVID-19. A freely available public database, intended as a resource for researchers studying the immune response to SARS-CoV-2, is where the repertoires were released. The samples were drawn from two sources: the first 160 participants of the ongoing ImmuneRACE study, and 1,000 to 1,500 subjects contributed by 6 global collaborators. The sample metadata nearly always contained a de-identified subject ID, COVID-19 status, age in years and sex. HLA class I and class II types, where available, came from metadata supplied by the sample provider rather than from assay-based typing. The paper as a whole reports these results and caveats: How much clinical and demographic metadata was included differed by source and by participant, and the metadata was provided uncurated.

From the germline V gene, CDR1 is SGHAT and CDR2 is FQNNGV. V is pruned by 5 bases and J by 4 bases, leaving 9 bases of the junction without a gene match. Reading from cysteine to phenylalanine, the CDR3 counts 15 amino acids. Here the CDR3 DNA is all that survives: 45 bases in frame from base 1. In the case of this clone: Its binding antigen is unknown. No base quality information exists; no much larger clone differs at one position.

TCRbeta CDR3 regions were amplified from genomic DNA by means of the immunoSEQ Assay, a bias-controlled multiplex PCR. As for the authors' bioinformatics: The number of nucleated cells in each sample was estimated from the amplification of reference gene primers within the assay. To quantify the absolute abundance of each unique TCRbeta CDR3 rearrangement, sequence reads were collapsed and filtered. For each sample, productive Simpson clonality was calculated as the square root of Simpson's diversity index over productive rearrangements. In its TCRdb copy, this immuneACCESS table keeps in-frame sequences only and misses some clones. Where compared with another copy, unresolved V genes explain less than half of these, and the others have no known cause. V and J calls and clone size are as listed in that table; D and trimming were resolved from the DNA. This sample gives approximately 300,000 clones in total; about nine tenths of them show up just once. The ten most abundant clones make up roughly a tenth of the sample.

Enrolling through a virtual design, the prospective study's participants ranged in age from roughly 18 to 95 years and lived across 24 United States geographic areas. In the prospective study, cohorts were assigned on the basis of participant-reported clinical history obtained from a screening survey and a study questionnaire. Recovered participants in ImmuneRACE Cohort 3 were defined as having two consecutive negative NP/OP PCR tests, clearance from a healthcare professional, or resolution of symptoms. Mobile phlebotomists in the prospective study collected whole blood, serum and a nasopharyngeal or oropharyngeal swab from every participant. Participants in the prospective study had the option to provide additional blood draws and questionnaires over an approximately 2-month period. Before DNA extraction, prospective study blood samples were shipped either frozen or at room temperature.

The sample taken for sequencing was PBMCs or T cells enriched from blood (not recorded which). The chain employs TRBV11-2 and TRBJ1-2; 8 bases in between match TRBD1. The source of this sequence is a young woman who had recovered from COVID-19. Here is the DNA: TGTGCCAGCAGCCCCGGGACAGGTTCACCCTATGGCTACACCTTC. Its protein reads: CASSPGTGSPYGYTF.